This is a list of T cell receptor beta chains from one sample in a study of OX40 agonist ivuxolimab in advanced cancers. TCRdb keeps only in-frame clones here, not all; method: immunoSEQ multiplex PCR. The sample has roughly 77,000 clones, approximately 92% seen once; the top ten hold around 0.7%. The sample was CD4+ or CD8+ T cells sorted from blood, taken in a trial of the OX40 agonist ivuxolimab. These receptors came from an adult with an advanced solid tumor such as melanoma, head and neck, liver or kidney cancer. Both conserved end residues are part of each CDR3. A D gene is named only where the DNA matches it firmly. The size of a clone is reported for some rows only, either as once, few or many, or as a class for expanded clones.

D	V	J	size	CDR3
NA	TRBV6-5	TRBJ2-5	few	CASRRDTASKTQYF
NA	TRBV27	TRBJ2-7	NA	CASSYRTETYEQYF
TRBD2	TRBV6-1	TRBJ2-3	once	CASGPSGRATDTQYF
TRBD1	TRBV29-1	TRBJ1-5	NA	CSVGDRGNQPQHF
TRBD2	TRBV7-3	TRBJ2-7	NA	CASSLAAGGDEQYF
NA	TRBV19	TRBJ2-2	NA	CASTINELAGELFF
TRBD2	TRBV20-1	TRBJ2-7	NA	CSARSAGEQYF
TRBD2	TRBV2	TRBJ2-3	once	CASSKTGGGTDTQYF
NA	TRBV7-3	TRBJ2-2	NA	CASSLGWSGELFF
NA	TRBV7-9	TRBJ2-5	NA	CASSLLGLQETQYF
TRBD2	TRBV11-3	TRBJ2-1	NA	CASSSGTSGRSNEQFF
TRBD2	TRBV5-1	TRBJ2-1	NA	CASSFEAGTYNEQFF
NA	TRBV19	TRBJ2-7	NA	CASSIRPNWPYSEQYF
NA	TRBV6-1	TRBJ1-2	NA	CASSDYYGYTF
NA	TRBV4-2	TRBJ2-2	NA	CASSQEGDTGELFF
NA	TRBV7-9	TRBJ2-7	NA	CASSAGTQGGQYF
TRBD2	TRBV2	TRBJ2-1	NA	CASRGLAGPNNEQFF
TRBD1	TRBV19	TRBJ1-2	NA	CASSPRQGVSNGYTF
TRBD1	TRBV30	TRBJ1-4	NA	CAWSSGQGAREKLFF
NA	TRBV6-1	TRBJ1-4	NA	CASSEFQGREKLFF
NA	TRBV18	TRBJ1-1	NA	CASSEVYTEAFF
NA	TRBV6-6	TRBJ2-7	NA	CASSYFQDSYEQYF
NA	TRBV5-1	TRBJ1-4	NA	CASSLARQTNEKLFF
TRBD1	TRBV19	TRBJ2-2	NA	CASIEGQGYPGELFF
TRBD1	TRBV5-1	TRBJ1-1	NA	CASSRRGRAEGTEAFF
NA	TRBV23-1	TRBJ2-5	NA	CASILETQYF
NA	TRBV5-8	TRBJ2-3	NA	CASSFHRGTADTQYF
NA	TRBV6-4	TRBJ2-3	NA	CASSVSIGDTQYF